The clone carrying this TCR beta chain was picked up a small number of times. The record originates from a study of OX40 agonist ivuxolimab in advanced cancers. Study at large: Patients received ivuxolimab, an intravenous treatment, every 2 weeks at 0.01 to 10 mg/kg. A male proportion of over 75% was recorded, with mean age around 60 years and range about 23 to 80. Checkpoint inhibitors had been given previously to approximately 41% of patients.

Clones were read by immunoSEQ multiplex PCR, and TCRdb kept only the in-frame ones, dropping some. This table holds 70,000 or so clones, 85% to 90% found once. Deletions cut 8 bases from V and 3 bases from J, with 18 bases between. This CDR3 is 15 amino acids long. Germline V lookup: CDR1 MNHEY, CDR2 SVGAGI. This material consisted of CD4+ or CD8+ T cells sorted from blood, taken in a trial of the OX40 agonist ivuxolimab. The sequence derives from an adult with an advanced solid tumor such as melanoma, head and neck, liver or kidney cancer. The rearrangement joins TRBV6-5 to TRBJ2-3; a possible D gene is TRBD2 (7 bases). In DNA, the CDR3 is TGTGCCAGCGGCGGGTCGGGGGGCGCGACAGATACGCAGTATTTT. Amino acids: CASGGSGGATDTQYF.